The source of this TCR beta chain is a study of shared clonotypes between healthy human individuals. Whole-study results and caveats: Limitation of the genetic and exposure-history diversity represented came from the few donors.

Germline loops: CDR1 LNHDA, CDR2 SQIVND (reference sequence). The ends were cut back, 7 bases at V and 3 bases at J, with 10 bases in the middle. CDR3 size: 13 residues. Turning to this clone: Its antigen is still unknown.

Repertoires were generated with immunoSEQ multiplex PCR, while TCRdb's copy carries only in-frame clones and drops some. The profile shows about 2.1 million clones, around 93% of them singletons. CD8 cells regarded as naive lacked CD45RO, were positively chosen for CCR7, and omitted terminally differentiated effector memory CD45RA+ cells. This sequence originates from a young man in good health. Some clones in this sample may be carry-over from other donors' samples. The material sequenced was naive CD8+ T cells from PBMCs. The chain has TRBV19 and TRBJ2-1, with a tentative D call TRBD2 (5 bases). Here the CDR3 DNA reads TGTGCCAGTAAAACTAGACTCTACAATGAGCAGTTCTTC. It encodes CASKTRLYNEQFF.